The rows below give T cell receptor beta chains drawn from one sample of a study of response to subunit inactivated influenza vaccine. MiXCR, applied by TCRdb to the RT-PCR reads, yields one record per CDR3 protein. The table lists some 800,000 distinct CDR3 sequences, 21% of them singletons. This sample comprised PBMCs from blood, obtained 4 to 6 days after vaccination. Source of these receptors: a man aged 50 to 59 who received an inactivated influenza vaccine. CDR3s include the opening cysteine and the closing phenylalanine or tryptophan. D genes are given only for firm matches. Some rows have no size entry. The others give once, few or many, or a class for an expanded clone.

clone_size d_call j_call v_call cdr3_nt cdr3_aa
. TRBD2 TRBJ2-2 TRBV29-1 TGCAGCGTTGGCCTCCGGGCGGGGGGTACCGGGGAGCTGTTTTTT CSVGLRAGGTGELFF
few . TRBJ2-2 TRBV6-2/TRBV6-3 TGTGCCAGCAGTCACCGAACTAGGGCGAACACCGGGGAGCTGTTTTTT CASSHRTRANTGELFF
. . TRBJ2-1 TRBV29-1 TGCAGCGCCCGGGACGGAGGTCTCAATGAGCAGTTCTTC CSARDGGLNEQFF
. . TRBJ1-1 TRBV6-1 TGTGCCAGCAGGGGATCGGGGAAGGGCACTGAAGCTTTCTTT CASRGSGKGTEAFF
few . TRBJ2-2 TRBV5-1 TGCGCCAGCTCGTTGCGTCTATTGGACACCGGGGAGCTGTTTTTT CASSLRLLDTGELFF
. . TRBJ2-2 TRBV7-2 TGTGCCAGCAGCCCCACCAACGGGGGCGGGGAGCTGTTTTTT CASSPTNGGGELFF
many TRBD1 TRBJ2-7 TRBV9 TGTGCCAGCAGCGTGTCCACAGGGGGCTCCTACGAGCAGTACTTC CASSVSTGGSYEQYF
. . TRBJ1-2 TRBV20-1 TGCAGTGCCCAGAGGCCTAACTATGGCTACACCTTC CSAQRPNYGYTF
. TRBD1 TRBJ2-7 TRBV12-3/TRBV12-4 TGTGCCAGTGCCCTCCGGGACAGTTCCTACGAGCAGTACTTC CASALRDSSYEQYF
few . TRBJ2-5 TRBV6-5 TGTGCCAGCAGTTTCCGGCAGGGACGGGAAGAGACCCAGTACTTC CASSFRQGREETQYF